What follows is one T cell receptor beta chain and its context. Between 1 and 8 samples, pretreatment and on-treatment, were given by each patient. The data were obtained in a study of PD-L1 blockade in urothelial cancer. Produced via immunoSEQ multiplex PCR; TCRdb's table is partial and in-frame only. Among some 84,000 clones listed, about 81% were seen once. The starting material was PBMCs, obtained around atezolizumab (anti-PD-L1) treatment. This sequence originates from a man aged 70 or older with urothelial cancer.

CDR3 sequence: CASSLSTAWEQYF. The CDR3, as DNA: TGCGCCAGCAGCCTCTCGACAGCTTGGGAGCAGTACTTC. This chain joins TRBV4-3 and TRBJ2-7; possibly TRBD1 for D (5 bases). The germline V gene has CDR1 LGHNA and CDR2 YSLEER. Trimming cost V 4 bases and J 7 bases, with 14 bases left between them. The CDR3 consists of 13 residues.